The following is a T cell receptor (beta chain) sequence with its context. Its antigen is not identified. This entry is derived from a study of shared clonotypes between healthy human individuals. Study-wide context: A couple of female and a few male donors aged 18 to 49 were enrolled.

Using immunoSEQ multiplex PCR, the repertoire was profiled, and TCRdb retains in-frame clones only, with some absent. This table has approximately 2.5 million clones, 93% appearing once. The CDR3 loop spans 19 amino acids. V shed 7 bases and J 2 bases; nucleotides not matched to a gene: 19. Germline CDR1 reads SQVTM; CDR2 reads ANQGSEA. The study, taken as a whole, reports: The study drew on few donors, limiting represented genetic and exposure-history diversity. Richness estimates generally favored naive over memory subsets. Sequencing depth was expected to influence donor clonotype sharing.

The chain is built from TRBV29-1 and TRBJ2-6, with 8 bases lining up with TRBD1. Sequenced: naive CD4+ T cells from PBMCs. Documented subset: CD45RA+ positively selected. The source of this sequence is a man aged 18 to 30 in good health. Some clones in this sample may be carry-over from other donors' samples. CDR3 sequence reads: CSARSLGQEFSPGANVLTF. The CDR3 nucleotides read TGCAGCGCCAGAAGCCTGGGACAGGAATTTTCTCCTGGGGCCAACGTCCTGACTTTC.